The next 22 T cell receptor beta chains were all read from a single sample in a study of shared clonotypes between healthy human individuals. Method: immunoSEQ multiplex PCR; TCRdb's copy keeps in-frame clones and lacks some. This table holds about 1.1 million clones, 60% to 85% found once. Material for sequencing was memory CD4+ T cells from PBMCs. The subset: CD45RA-negative fraction. The receptors here all came from a man aged 18 to 29 in good health. Some clones in this sample may be carry-over from other donors' samples.

The genes are TRBV5-4 and TRBJ2-6, with D unclear. Germline lookup yields CDR1 SGHNT and CDR2 YYREEE (reference sequence). V lost 3 bases to trimming and J lost 0 bases, with 7 bases between them. The CDR3 length is 15 residues. The CDR3 DNA reads as TGTGCCAGCAGCTATACGAGCTCTGGGGCCAACGTCCTGACTTTC. Protein: CASSYTSSGANVLTF.

The chain couples TRBV4-2 to TRBJ2-2; 11 positions match TRBD2. CDR3 length equals 16 residues. Per the germline V gene, CDR1 is LGHNA and CDR2 is YNFKEQ. The V gene end was trimmed by 1 base and the J gene end by 5 bases; junction bases not matched to a gene: 3. CDR3 DNA sequence: TGTGCCAGCAGCCAAGGTCTAGCGGGAGGTACCGGGGAGCTGTTTTTT. Translated: CASSQGLAGGTGELFF.

The chain joins TRBV7-9 to TRBJ1-2; no definite D call. Germline V gene lookup returns CDR1 SEHNR and CDR2 FQNEAQ (reference sequence). This CDR3 region has 13 residues. The V gene lost 3 bases and the J gene lost 6 bases, with 11 bases spanning the gap. CDR3 coding DNA: TGTGCCAGCAGCTTTGGGATTCGAGATGGCTACACCTTC. It yields the protein CASSFGIRDGYTF.

The genes are TRBV5-6 and TRBJ2-7; 13 bases agree with TRBD2. The CDR3 is made up of 16 amino acids. The ends lost 1 base at V and 3 bases at J; junction bases unmatched: 4. Germline values: CDR1 SGHDT, CDR2 YYEEEE. This chain's CDR3 is CASSLIGTSGNYEQYF. The CDR3, as DNA: TGTGCCAGCAGCTTGATCGGGACTAGCGGGAACTACGAGCAGTACTTC. Full variable domain (outside the CDR3, taken from reference TRBV5-6 and TRBJ2-7): DAGVTQSPTHLIKTRGQQVTLRCSPKSGHDTVSWYQQALGQGPQFIFQYYEEEERQRGNFPDRFSGHQFPNYSSELNVNALLLGDSALYLCASSLIGTSGNYEQYFGPGTRLTVT.

This rearrangement joins TRBV27 to TRBJ2-1; 9 bases match TRBD2. The CDR3 contains 16 residues. Losses at the gene ends were 1 base for V and 3 bases for J; bases not matched to a gene: 4. Germline CDR1 MNHEY, CDR2 SMNVEV (reference sequence). The CDR3 region has the DNA TGTGCCAGCAGTTTATGGGTAGCGGGAGACTACAATGAGCAGTTCTTC. Translating it yields CASSLWVAGDYNEQFF.

This rearrangement joins TRBV2 to TRBJ1-5, with TRBD1 matching 8 bases. The CDR3 contains 16 residues. Germline V gene lookup returns CDR1 SNHLY and CDR2 FYNNEI. The V and J ends lost 5 bases and 0 bases, in that order; junction bases with no gene match: 6. In DNA form, the CDR3 reads TGTGCCAGCAGTCTCGGGACAGGAGATAGCAATCAGCCCCAGCATTTT. It is translated as CASSLGTGDSNQPQHF.

In its sample, this clone was seen once. The V gene is TRBV29-1, the J gene TRBJ1-2; D remains ambiguous. The V and J ends lost 5 bases and 2 bases respectively, with 18 bases between them. Germline CDR1 is SQVTM and CDR2 is ANQGSEA. This CDR3 region has 15 residues. CDR3 residues: CSVTAQGNRNYGYTF. CDR3 nucleotide sequence: TGCAGCGTTACAGCACAAGGGAATCGAAACTATGGCTACACCTTC.

The gene calls are TRBV19 and TRBJ2-7, with TRBD2 matching over 10 bases. The trim removed 6 bases at V and 2 bases at J, leaving 10 bases unmatched. Germline values: CDR1 LNHDA, CDR2 SQIVND (reference sequence). The CDR3 totals 16 residues. The CDR3 protein is CASSRTGTSETYEQYF. In nucleotides, the CDR3 is TGTGCCAGTAGCAGAACAGGGACTAGCGAGACCTACGAGCAGTACTTC.

V usage is TRBV5-4 and J usage is TRBJ2-2; tentatively, D is TRBD1 (6 bases). CDR1 is SGHNT, CDR2 YYREEE, per germline (reference sequence). Trimming removed 4 bases from V and 9 bases from J, with 16 bases in between. The CDR3 totals 14 residues. CDR3 in DNA: TGTGCCAGCAGCGGACAGTCAACTCCCAGGGAGCTGTTTTTT. Its protein product is CASSGQSTPRELFF.

CDR3 sequence reads: CASSLIQETQYF. In DNA form, the CDR3 reads TGTGCCAGCTCACTGATCCAAGAGACCCAGTACTTC. The V and J genes are TRBV18 and TRBJ2-5, with D hard to call. V lost 4 bases to trimming and J lost 1 base, with 4 bases between them. The CDR3 is made up of 12 amino acids. The V gene's germline CDR1 is KGHSH and CDR2 LQKENI.

The CDR3 DNA follows: TGTGCCAGCAGTTTATCGACTAGCGGACCATACGAGCAGTACTTC. Its protein product is CASSLSTSGPYEQYF. J is TRBJ2-7 and V is TRBV28; 9 bases fit TRBD2. CDR3 length: 15 residues. Germline CDR1 is MDHEN and CDR2 is SYDVKM. V was clipped by 1 base and J by 4 bases; unmatched bases: 5. Using reference TRBV28 and TRBJ2-7 for the parts outside the CDR3, the full variable domain is DVKVTQSSRYLVKRTGEKVFLECVQDMDHENMFWYRQDPGLGLRLIYFSYDVKMKEKGDIPEGYSVSREKKERFSLILESASTNQTSMYLCASSLSTSGPYEQYFGPGTRLTVT.

This chain joins TRBV5-1 and TRBJ1-4; D ambiguous. Germline V gives CDR1 SGHRS, CDR2 YFSETQ. The CDR3 is made up of 15 amino acids. Trimming took 2 bases from V and 3 from J, leaving 11 bases between them. CDR3 sequence: CASSLLGIANEKLFF. DNA of the CDR3: TGCGCCAGCAGCTTATTGGGCATAGCTAATGAAAAACTGTTTTTT.

This clone appeared once. This rearrangement joins TRBV7-2 to TRBJ1-2, with D possibly TRBD1 on 5 matching bases. The V gene lost 11 bases and the J gene lost 3 bases, with 19 bases spanning the gap. Per germline, CDR1 SGHTA and CDR2 FQGNSA. The length of the CDR3 is 14 residues. The chain's CDR3 is CAASSSPGHYGYTF. The CDR3 coding sequence is TGTGCCGCCAGCAGCTCACCGGGACACTATGGCTACACCTTC.

V and J are TRBV29-1 and TRBJ2-7; 10 bases fit TRBD1. The ends lost 2 bases at V and 4 bases at J; junction bases unmatched: 5. The CDR3 sequence is 14 residues long. Germline CDR1 reads SQVTM; CDR2 reads ANQGSEA. CDR3 in DNA: TGCAGCGTTGAAAGGGGACAGGGGAATTACGAGCAGTACTTC. This translates into CSVERGQGNYEQYF.

The chain uses TRBV9 and TRBJ2-7; no firm D call. This CDR3 contains 13 residues. V was trimmed by 3 bases and J by 6 bases, leaving 13 bases between them. Germline CDR1 is SGDLS and CDR2 is YYNGEE. For the CDR3, the DNA is TGTGCCAGCAGCGCCACATTTGATGGCGAGCAGTACTTC. Amino acids: CASSATFDGEQYF. The full variable domain, completed using reference TRBV9 and TRBJ2-7, is DSGVTQTPKHLITATGQRVTLRCSPRSGDLSVYWYQQSLDQGLQFLIQYYNGEERAKGNILERFSAQQFPDLHSELNLSSLELGDSALYFCASSATFDGEQYFGPGTRLTVT.

The CDR3 reads CASSVGPFHTDTQYF. CDR3 bases: TGTGCCAGCAGCGTAGGGCCCTTTCACACAGATACGCAGTATTTT. V gene TRBV9 combines with J gene TRBJ2-3; D not resolved. The CDR3 consists of 15 residues. Trimming took off 0 bases at V and 2 bases at J, with 10 bases between the two ends. From germline, CDR1 is SGDLS and CDR2 YYNGEE.

The rearrangement links TRBV27 to TRBJ2-7, with 7 bases that match TRBD1. With 2 bases clipped from V and 0 bases from J, the junction kept 1 base outside the gene matches. In germline, CDR1 is MNHEY, CDR2 SMNVEV (reference sequence). The CDR3 contains 14 residues. This CDR3 is CASSLGTASYEQYF. The CDR3 DNA sequence: TGTGCCAGCAGTTTAGGGACAGCCTCCTACGAGCAGTACTTC.

In its sample, this clone was seen a few times. The rearrangement links TRBV25-1 to TRBJ1-1; unclear D gene. Germline assignment: CDR1 MGHDK and CDR2 SYGVNS. The CDR3 is 14 residues long. V was trimmed by 4 bases and J by 5 bases, leaving 14 bases between them. This chain's CDR3 is CASSGMGRVTEAFF. CDR3 nucleotides: TGTGCCAGCAGTGGTATGGGAAGGGTAACTGAAGCTTTCTTT. The whole variable domain, filled in from reference TRBV25-1 and TRBJ1-1, reads EADIYQTPRYLVIGTGKKITLECSQTMGHDKMYWYQQDPGMELHLIHYSYGVNSTEKGDLSSESTVSRIRTEHFPLTLESARPSHTSQYLCASSGMGRVTEAFFGQGTRLTVV.

In its sample, this clone was seen many times. The chain couples TRBV28 to TRBJ1-5, with TRBD1 as a possible D gene (5 bases). The CDR3 is 14 amino acids. V was cut by 7 bases and J by 8 bases, with 18 bases left in between. Looked up from germline, CDR1 is MDHEN and CDR2 is SYDVKM. The CDR3 nucleotides read TGTGCCAGCATTCCGGGGGGAGGGAAAAAGCCCCAGCATTTT. Translation gives CASIPGGGKKPQHF.

The V and J genes are TRBV2 and TRBJ1-2, with 9 bases matching TRBD1. V shed 3 bases and J 7 bases; nucleotides not matched to a gene: 15. CDR3 size: 17 residues. Germline V lookup: CDR1 SNHLY, CDR2 FYNNEI. Here the CDR3 DNA reads TGTGCCAGCAGTGATGCAGGTTGGGACAGGGAATTTTCTGGCTACACCTTC. Translated, it gives CASSDAGWDREFSGYTF.

On this clone: Other DNA sequences in this specimen translate into the identical CDR3. The chain recombines TRBV5-1 with TRBJ2-5; unclear D gene. The CDR3 extends over 12 amino acids. Per germline, CDR1 SGHRS and CDR2 YFSETQ. V was cut by 0 bases and J by 5 bases, with 5 bases left in between. CDR3 in amino acids: CASSLGLETQYF. CDR3 coding DNA: TGCGCCAGCAGCTTGGGGTTGGAGACCCAGTACTTC. Full variable domain (rest looked up from reference TRBV5-1 and TRBJ2-5): KAGVTQTPRYLIKTRGQQVTLSCSPISGHRSVSWYQQTPGQGLQFLFEYFSETQRNKGNFPGRFSGRQFSNSRSEMNVSTLELGDSALYLCASSLGLETQYFGPGTRLLVL.

J is TRBJ1-1 and V is TRBV5-1, with D unresolved. The CDR3 covers 14 residues. Trimming took 1 base from V and 4 from J, leaving 11 bases between them. The germline gives CDR1 SGHRS, CDR2 YFSETQ. The CDR3 spells CASSLFRLGTEAFF. The CDR3 region has the DNA TGCGCCAGCAGCTTGTTTCGGTTGGGCACTGAAGCTTTCTTT. The whole variable domain, remainder taken from reference TRBV5-1 and TRBJ1-1, is KAGVTQTPRYLIKTRGQQVTLSCSPISGHRSVSWYQQTPGQGLQFLFEYFSETQRNKGNFPGRFSGRQFSNSRSEMNVSTLELGDSALYLCASSLFRLGTEAFFGQGTRLTVV.